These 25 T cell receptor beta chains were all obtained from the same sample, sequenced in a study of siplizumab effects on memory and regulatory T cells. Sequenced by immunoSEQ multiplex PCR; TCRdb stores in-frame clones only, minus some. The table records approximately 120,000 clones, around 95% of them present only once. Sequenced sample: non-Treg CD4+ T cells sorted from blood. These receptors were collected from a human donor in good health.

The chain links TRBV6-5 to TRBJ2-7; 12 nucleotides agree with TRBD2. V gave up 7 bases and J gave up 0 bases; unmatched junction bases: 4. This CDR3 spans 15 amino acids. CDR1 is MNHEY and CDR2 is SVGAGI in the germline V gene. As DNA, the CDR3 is TGTGCCAGCAACCTAGCGGGGGGGAGCTCCTACGAGCAGTACTTC. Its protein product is CASNLAGGSSYEQYF.

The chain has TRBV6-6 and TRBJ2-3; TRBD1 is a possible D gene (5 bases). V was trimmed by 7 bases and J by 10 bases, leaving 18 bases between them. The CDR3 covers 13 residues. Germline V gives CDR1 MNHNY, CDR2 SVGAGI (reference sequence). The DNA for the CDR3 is TGTGCCAGCACCACCGGAGTAGGGGTCGCGCAGTATTTT. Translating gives CASTTGVGVAQYF.

This chain's CDR3 is CASSVGTDHSNQPQHF. The CDR3 DNA reads TGTGCCAGCAGTGTCGGGACAGATCATAGCAATCAGCCCCAGCATTTT. The chain carries TRBV2 and TRBJ1-5, with TRBD1 matching over 7 bases. The CDR3 runs to 16 residues. The germline V gene encodes CDR1 SNHLY and CDR2 FYNNEI. J gave up 0 bases and V 4 bases, and 6 bases lay outside the gene matches.

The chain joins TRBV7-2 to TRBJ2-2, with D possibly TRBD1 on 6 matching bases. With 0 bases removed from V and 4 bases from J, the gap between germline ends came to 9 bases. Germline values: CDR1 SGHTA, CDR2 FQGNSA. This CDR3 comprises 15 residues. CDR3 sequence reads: CASSLARGGTGELFF. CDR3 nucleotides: TGTGCCAGCAGCTTAGCCAGGGGTGGCACCGGGGAGCTGTTTTTT.

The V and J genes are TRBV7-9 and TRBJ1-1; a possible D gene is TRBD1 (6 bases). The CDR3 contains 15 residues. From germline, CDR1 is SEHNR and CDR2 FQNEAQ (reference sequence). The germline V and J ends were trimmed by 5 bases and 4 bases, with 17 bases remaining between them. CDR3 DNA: TGTGCCAGCAGCGCAACCACAGGGTTATTCACTGAAGCTTTCTTT. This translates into CASSATTGLFTEAFF.

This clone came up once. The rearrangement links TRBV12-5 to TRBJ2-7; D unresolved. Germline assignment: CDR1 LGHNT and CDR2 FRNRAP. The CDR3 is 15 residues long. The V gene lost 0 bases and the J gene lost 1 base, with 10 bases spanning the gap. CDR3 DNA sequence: TGTGCTAGTGGTTTGGTAAAGGTTTTTTCCTACGAGCAGTACTTC. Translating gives CASGLVKVFSYEQYF.

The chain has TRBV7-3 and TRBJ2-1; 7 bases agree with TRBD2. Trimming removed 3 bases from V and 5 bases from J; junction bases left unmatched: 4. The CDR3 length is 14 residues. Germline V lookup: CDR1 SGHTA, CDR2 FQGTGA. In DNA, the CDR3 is TGTGCCAGCAGCTTGGCGGGGGTGAACAATGAGCAGTTCTTC. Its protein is CASSLAGVNNEQFF.

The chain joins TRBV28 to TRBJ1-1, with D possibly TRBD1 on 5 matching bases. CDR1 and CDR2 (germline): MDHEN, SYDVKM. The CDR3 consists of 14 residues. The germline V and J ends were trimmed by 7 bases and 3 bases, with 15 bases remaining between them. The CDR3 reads CASNHGGMDTEAFF. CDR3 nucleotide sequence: TGTGCCAGCAATCACGGGGGGATGGACACTGAAGCTTTCTTT.

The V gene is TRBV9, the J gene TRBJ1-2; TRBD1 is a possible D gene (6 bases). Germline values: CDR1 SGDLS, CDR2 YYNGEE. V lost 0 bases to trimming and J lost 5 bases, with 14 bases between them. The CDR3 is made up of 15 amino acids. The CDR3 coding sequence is TGTGCCAGCAGCGTAGGGGACAAGCTAGGGTATGGCTACACCTTC. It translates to CASSVGDKLGYGYTF.

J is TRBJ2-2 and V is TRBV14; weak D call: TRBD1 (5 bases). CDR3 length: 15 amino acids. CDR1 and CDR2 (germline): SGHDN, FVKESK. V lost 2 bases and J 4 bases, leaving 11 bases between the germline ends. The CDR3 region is CASSQLQVSTGELFF. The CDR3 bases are TGTGCCAGCAGCCAATTACAGGTTTCCACCGGGGAGCTGTTTTTT.

The CDR3 sequence is CASSSYGFSNTGELFF. The CDR3, as DNA: TGTGCCAGCAGTTCTTACGGGTTTTCGAACACCGGGGAGCTGTTTTTT. J is TRBJ2-2 and V is TRBV5-5; D uncertain. Germline CDR1 is SGHKS and CDR2 is YYEKEE (reference sequence). Trimming removed 5 bases from V and 0 bases from J, with 14 bases in between. The CDR3 has 16 residues.

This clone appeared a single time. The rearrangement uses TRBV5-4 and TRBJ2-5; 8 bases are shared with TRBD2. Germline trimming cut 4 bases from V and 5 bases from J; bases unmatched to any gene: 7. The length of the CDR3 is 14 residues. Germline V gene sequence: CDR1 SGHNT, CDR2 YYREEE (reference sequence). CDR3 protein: CASSPSGSRETQYF. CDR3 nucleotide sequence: TGTGCCAGCAGCCCCAGCGGGAGTCGGGAGACCCAGTACTTC. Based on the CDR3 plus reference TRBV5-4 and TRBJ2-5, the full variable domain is ETGVTQSPTHLIKTRGQQVTLRCSSQSGHNTVSWYQQALGQGPQFIFQYYREEENGRGNFPPRFSGLQFPNYSSELNVNALELDDSALYLCASSPSGSRETQYFGPGTRLLVL.

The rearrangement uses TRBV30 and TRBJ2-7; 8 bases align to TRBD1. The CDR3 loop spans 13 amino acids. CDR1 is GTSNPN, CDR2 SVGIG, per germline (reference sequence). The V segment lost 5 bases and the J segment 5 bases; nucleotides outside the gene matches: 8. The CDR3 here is CAWDGQGAHEQYF. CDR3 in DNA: TGTGCCTGGGATGGACAGGGCGCCCACGAGCAGTACTTC.

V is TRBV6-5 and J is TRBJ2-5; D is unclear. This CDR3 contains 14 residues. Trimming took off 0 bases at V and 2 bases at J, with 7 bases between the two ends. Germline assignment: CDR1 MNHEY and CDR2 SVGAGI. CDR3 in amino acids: CASSYSAKQETQYF. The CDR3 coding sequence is TGTGCCAGCAGTTACTCGGCCAAACAAGAGACCCAGTACTTC.

The CDR3 loop reads CASSNRQGANTGELFF. Here the CDR3 DNA reads TGTGCCAGTAGTAATCGACAGGGGGCGAACACCGGGGAGCTGTTTTTT. The chain recombines TRBV19 with TRBJ2-2, with 9 bases fitting TRBD1. J lost 0 bases, V lost 4 bases, and 3 bases had no gene match. Germline lookup yields CDR1 LNHDA and CDR2 SQIVND (reference sequence). The CDR3 contains 16 residues.

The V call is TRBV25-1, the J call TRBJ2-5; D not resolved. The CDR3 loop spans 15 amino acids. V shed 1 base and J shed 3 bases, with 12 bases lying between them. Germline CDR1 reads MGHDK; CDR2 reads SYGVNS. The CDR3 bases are TGTGCCAGCAGTGAATGGCGGCACCTTGAAGAGACCCAGTACTTC. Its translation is CASSEWRHLEETQYF.

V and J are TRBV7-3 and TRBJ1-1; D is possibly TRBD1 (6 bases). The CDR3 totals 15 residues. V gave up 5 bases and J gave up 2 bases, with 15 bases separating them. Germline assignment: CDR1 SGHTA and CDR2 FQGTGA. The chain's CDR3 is CASSPRTEVNTEAFF. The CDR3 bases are TGTGCCAGCAGCCCGCGGACAGAAGTAAACACTGAAGCTTTCTTT. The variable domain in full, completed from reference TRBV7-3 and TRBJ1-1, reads GAGVSQTPSNKVTEKGKYVELRCDPISGHTALYWYRQSLGQGPEFLIYFQGTGAADDSGLPNDRFFAVRPEGSVSTLKIQRTERGDSAVYLCASSPRTEVNTEAFFGQGTRLTVV.

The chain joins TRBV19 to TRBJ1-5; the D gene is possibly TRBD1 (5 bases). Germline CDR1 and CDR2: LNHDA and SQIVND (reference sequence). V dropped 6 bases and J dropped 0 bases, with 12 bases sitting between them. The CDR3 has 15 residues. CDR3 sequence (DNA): TGTGCCAGTAGCAACGGAAGGGGTAGCAATCAGCCCCAGCATTTT. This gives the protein CASSNGRGSNQPQHF.

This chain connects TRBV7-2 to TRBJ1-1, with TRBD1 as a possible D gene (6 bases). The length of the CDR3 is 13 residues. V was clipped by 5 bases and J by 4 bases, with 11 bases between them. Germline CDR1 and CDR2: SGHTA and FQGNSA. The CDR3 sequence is CASSPKGGTEAFF. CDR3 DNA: TGTGCCAGCAGCCCCAAAGGGGGCACTGAAGCTTTCTTT.

CDR3 sequence: CAISEWRDRDQPQHF. The CDR3 DNA sequence: TGTGCCATCAGTGAGTGGAGGGACAGGGATCAGCCCCAGCATTTT. The chain couples TRBV10-3 to TRBJ1-5; TRBD1 agrees at 9 bases. Trimming took 1 base from V and 5 from J; bases not matched to a gene: 3. Germline loops: CDR1 ENHRY, CDR2 SYGVKD. CDR3 length: 15 amino acids.

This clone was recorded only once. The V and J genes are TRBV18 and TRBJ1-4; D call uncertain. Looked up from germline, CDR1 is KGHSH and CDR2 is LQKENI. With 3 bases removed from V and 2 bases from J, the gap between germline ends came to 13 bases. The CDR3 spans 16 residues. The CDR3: CASSPTRTPTNEKLFF. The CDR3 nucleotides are TGTGCCAGCTCACCGACGAGAACCCCGACTAATGAAAAACTGTTTTTT.

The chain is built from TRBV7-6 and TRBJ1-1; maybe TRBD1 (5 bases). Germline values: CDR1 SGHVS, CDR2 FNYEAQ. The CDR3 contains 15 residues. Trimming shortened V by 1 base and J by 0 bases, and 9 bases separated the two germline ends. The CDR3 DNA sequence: TGTGCCAGCAGCTTAGGGGGCAGGGTGAACACTGAAGCTTTCTTT. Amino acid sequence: CASSLGGRVNTEAFF.

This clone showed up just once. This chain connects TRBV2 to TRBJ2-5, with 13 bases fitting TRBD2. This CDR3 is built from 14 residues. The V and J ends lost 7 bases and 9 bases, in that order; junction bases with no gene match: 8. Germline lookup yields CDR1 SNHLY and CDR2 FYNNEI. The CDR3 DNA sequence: TGTGCCAGCAATGTCGGACTAGCGGGGGACCCCCAGTACTTC. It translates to CASNVGLAGDPQYF. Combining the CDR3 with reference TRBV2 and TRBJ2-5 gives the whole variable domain EPEVTQTPSHQVTQMGQEVILRCVPISNHLYFYWYRQILGQKVEFLVSFYNNEISEKSEIFDDQFSVERPDGSNFTLKIRSTKLEDSAMYFCASNVGLAGDPQYFGPGTRLLVL.

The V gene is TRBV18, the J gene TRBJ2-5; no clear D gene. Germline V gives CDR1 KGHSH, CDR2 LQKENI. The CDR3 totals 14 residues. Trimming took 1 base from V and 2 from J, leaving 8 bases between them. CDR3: CASSPRALQETQYF. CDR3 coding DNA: TGTGCCAGCTCACCACGGGCCCTTCAAGAGACCCAGTACTTC.

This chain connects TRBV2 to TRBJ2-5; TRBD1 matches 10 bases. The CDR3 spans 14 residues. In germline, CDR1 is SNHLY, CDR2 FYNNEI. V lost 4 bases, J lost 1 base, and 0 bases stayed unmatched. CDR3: CASSGQGAQETQYF. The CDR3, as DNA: TGTGCCAGCAGTGGACAGGGGGCCCAAGAGACCCAGTACTTC.